This T cell receptor beta chain was captured by sequencing in a study of blood T cell repertoires in COVID-19. Study-wide context: Collection of acute and convalescent COVID-19 samples took place in the United States, Italy and Spain. The cDNA or gDNA used as material had been derived from T cells, B-cell-depleted T cells, or PBMCs.

Authors' analysis steps: Using reference gene primer amplification, nucleated cell counts were estimated. Data came from immunoSEQ multiplex PCR; TCRdb stores just in-frame clones and leaves some out. V, J and clone size reflect that table, while D and trimming were determined from the DNA. The sample includes more than 90,000 clones, 84% of them seen just once. V shed 5 bases, J shed 5 bases, and the junction held 15 bases outside the gene matches. Germline values: CDR1 SGHVS, CDR2 FNYEAQ. CDR3 length: 20 amino acids. The V gene is TRBV7-6, the J gene TRBJ2-2; the match to TRBD2 covers 15 bases. The TCR originated in a human donor in a cohort sampled during active COVID-19. Specimen: peripheral blood. The CDR3 spells CASSAGLAGGPLRETGELFF. The CDR3 DNA reads as TGTGCCAGCAGCGCAGGACTAGCGGGAGGGCCCCTCCGTGAGACCGGGGAGCTGTTTTTT.